These 14 T cell receptor beta chains share one sample of origin, sequenced in a study of response to subunit inactivated influenza vaccine. TCRdb itself ran the RT-PCR reads through MiXCR, one entry per CDR3 protein. The sample includes under 750,000 distinct CDR3 sequences, about an eighth of them seen just once. The specimen comprised PBMCs from blood, sampled on the day of vaccination. The source is a man aged 45 to 65 who received an inactivated influenza vaccine.

This clonotype has only a few counts. The rearrangement joins TRBV28 to TRBJ2-6; 9 nucleotides match TRBD1. This CDR3 has 17 amino acids. Per the germline V gene, CDR1 is MDHEN and CDR2 is SYDVKM. With V trimmed by 4 bases and J by 1 base, 5 bases remained unmatched. CDR3 bases: TGTGCCAGCAGTTCCGGGACAGGGAGATCTGGGGCCAACGTCCTGACTTTC. Protein: CASSSGTGRSGANVLTF.

This clonotype came up a few times. The CDR3 sequence is CASSYRGAVGTEAFF. The CDR3 nucleotides read TGTGCCAGCAGTTACCGGGGTGCCGTGGGGACTGAAGCTTTCTTT. The chain is built from TRBV6-5 and TRBJ1-1; D is unclear. This CDR3 is 15 amino acids long. Germline CDR1 and CDR2: MNHEY and SVGAGI. V was shortened by 2 bases and J by 5 bases, with 15 bases between the two germline ends.

The chain joins TRBV2 to TRBJ2-1; 8 bases map to TRBD2. Germline CDR1 is SNHLY and CDR2 is FYNNEI. The CDR3 has 19 residues. Written as DNA, the CDR3 is TGTACCATCAGCTGCGGGCCTGTCGGCGGGAGGATACCCTACAATGAGCAGTTCTTC. Translating it yields CTISCGPVGGRIPYNEQFF. The full variable domain, completed using reference TRBV2 and TRBJ2-1, is EPEVTQTPSHQVTQMGQEVILRCVPISNHLYFYWYRQILGQKVEFLVSFYNNEISEKSEIFDDQFSVERPDGSNFTLKIRSTKLEDSAMYFCTISCGPVGGRIPYNEQFFGPGTRLTVL.

The sample holds a few counts of this clonotype. The V gene is TRBV12-3 or TRBV12-4, the J gene TRBJ2-2, with a possible D match to TRBD2 (7 bases). This CDR3 contains 14 residues. V was pared by 6 bases and J by 8 bases, with 16 bases between. CDR3 amino acids: CASSLGGGRGELFF. The CDR3 bases are TGTGCCAGCAGCCTAGGGGGGGGCCGGGGGGAGCTGTTTTTT.

In its sample, this clonotype was seen a few times. CDR3 protein: CASTAPGQGPWEQYF. The CDR3 DNA reads as TGTGCCAGCACAGCCCCGGGACAGGGTCCGTGGGAGCAGTACTTC. This chain links TRBV28 with TRBJ2-7; 9 bases fit TRBD1. V lost 7 bases and J lost 7; bases outside the gene matches: 14. The length of the CDR3 is 15 residues. The germline CDR1 and CDR2 sequences are MDHEN and SYDVKM. Full variable domain (rest looked up from reference TRBV28 and TRBJ2-7): DVKVTQSSRYLVKRTGEKVFLECVQDMDHENMFWYRQDPGLGLRLIYFSYDVKMKEKGDIPEGYSVSREKKERFSLILESASTNQTSMYLCASTAPGQGPWEQYFGPGTRLTVT.

This clonotype was counted ten times or more. V is TRBV6-5 and J is TRBJ2-1; D is uncertain. The length of the CDR3 is 17 residues. Trimming shortened V by 4 bases and J by 7 bases, and 23 bases separated the two germline ends. CDR1 and CDR2 (germline): MNHEY, SVGAGI. CDR3 in amino acids: CASSFETLGLVPNEQFF. For the CDR3, the DNA is TGTGCCAGCAGTTTCGAGACATTGGGGTTGGTACCTAATGAGCAGTTCTTC.

This chain links TRBV28 with TRBJ2-7; 10 bases map to TRBD2. There are 17 residues in the CDR3. V lost 5 bases and J lost 2; bases outside the gene matches: 12. Looked up from germline, CDR1 is MDHEN and CDR2 is SYDVKM. CDR3 DNA sequence: TGTGCCAGCAGTAAGCCGACTAGCGGGCGTATCGCCTACGAGCAGTACTTC. This gives the protein CASSKPTSGRIAYEQYF.

The rearrangement uses TRBV29-1 and TRBJ2-7; either TRBD1 or TRBD2 may fit D (5 bases each). From germline, CDR1 is SQVTM and CDR2 ANQGSEA. V lost 1 base, J lost 0 bases, and 16 bases lay in between. This CDR3 has 16 residues. This CDR3 reads CSVEAPGRRSSYEQYF. As DNA, the CDR3 is TGCAGCGTTGAAGCCCCGGGACGTCGGAGCTCCTACGAGCAGTACTTC.

The rearrangement uses TRBV30 and TRBJ2-1; 12 bases line up with TRBD2. V trimming: 0 bases; J trimming: 2 bases; junction bases outside the gene matches: 8. The CDR3 runs to 18 residues. Germline CDR1 is GTSNPN and CDR2 is SVGIG (reference sequence). The DNA of the CDR3 is TGTGCCTGGAGTGTAAGAGGACTAGCGGGATACGCCTACAATGAGCAGTTCTTC. It yields the protein CAWSVRGLAGYAYNEQFF.

This clonotype was recorded many times. CDR3 DNA: TGCGCCAGCAGCTACGGAGGGGGCAAGACCGGGGAGCTGTTTTTT. Its protein product is CASSYGGGKTGELFF. V is TRBV5-1 and J is TRBJ2-2; possible D gene TRBD1, 7 bases. Germline-derived CDR1 and CDR2 are SGHRS and YFSETQ. V shed 3 bases and J shed 5 bases, with 14 bases lying between them. CDR3 length: 15 amino acids.

The genes are TRBV4-1 and TRBJ2-1; 8 bases match TRBD2. This CDR3 is built from 16 residues. Germline CDR1 is MGHRA and CDR2 is YSYEKL. J lost 4 bases, V lost 1 base, and 6 bases had no gene match. In DNA, the CDR3 is TGCGCCAGCAGCCAAGGATGGTCGGGGGGGTACAATGAGCAGTTCTTC. Translated, it gives CASSQGWSGGYNEQFF.

In its sample, this clonotype was seen a few times. The chain recombines TRBV29-1 with TRBJ1-2; TRBD1 is a possible D gene (5 bases). The germline gives CDR1 SQVTM, CDR2 ANQGSEA. V dropped 7 bases and J dropped 0 bases, with 15 bases sitting between them. This CDR3 comprises 14 residues. The CDR3 DNA is TGCAGCGCCCCCCGGGGGGATTCTAACTATGGCTACACCTTC. Residues: CSAPRGDSNYGYTF.

This clonotype was counted at least ten times. The V gene is TRBV27, the J gene TRBJ2-2; D is ambiguous. Looked up from germline, CDR1 is MNHEY and CDR2 is SMNVEV (reference sequence). The CDR3 length is 16 residues. Deletions cut 2 bases from V and 2 bases from J, with 12 bases between. The CDR3 bases are TGTGCCAGCAGTTTAAACAGAGCACTAAACACCGGGGAGCTGTTTTTT. It translates to CASSLNRALNTGELFF.

The chain joins TRBV9 to TRBJ1-1; the match to TRBD1 covers 7 bases. J gave up 1 base and V 3 bases, and 6 bases lay outside the gene matches. The CDR3 contains 15 residues. The germline V gene has CDR1 SGDLS and CDR2 YYNGEE. The CDR3 loop reads CASSAGTDPNTEAFF. CDR3 in DNA: TGTGCCAGCAGCGCCGGGACAGACCCGAACACTGAAGCTTTCTTT.